Sequencing of this T cell receptor beta chain was carried out in a study of blood T cell repertoires in COVID-19. The germline V and J ends were trimmed by 1 base and 3 bases, with 7 bases remaining between them. The germline gives CDR1 SGHVS, CDR2 FNYEAQ. The CDR3 spans 14 residues. TCRdb's table, derived via immunoSEQ multiplex PCR, lists solely in-frame clones and lacks some. This table holds 180,000 or so clones, around 83% found once. The sample comprised peripheral blood. This receptor was identified in a man younger than 30 with acute or convalescent COVID-19. The rearrangement links TRBV7-6 to TRBJ2-1; D is unclear. The CDR3 DNA follows: TGTGCCAGCAGCTTAGGCGGCAGCTACAATGAGCAGTTCTTC. It is translated as CASSLGGSYNEQFF. The full variable domain, rest sourced from reference TRBV7-6 and TRBJ2-1, is GAGVSQSPRYKVTKRGQDVALRCDPISGHVSLYWYRQALGQGPEFLTYFNYEAQQDKSGLPNDRFSAERPEGSISTLTIQRTEQRDSAMYRCASSLGGSYNEQFFGPGTRLTVL.